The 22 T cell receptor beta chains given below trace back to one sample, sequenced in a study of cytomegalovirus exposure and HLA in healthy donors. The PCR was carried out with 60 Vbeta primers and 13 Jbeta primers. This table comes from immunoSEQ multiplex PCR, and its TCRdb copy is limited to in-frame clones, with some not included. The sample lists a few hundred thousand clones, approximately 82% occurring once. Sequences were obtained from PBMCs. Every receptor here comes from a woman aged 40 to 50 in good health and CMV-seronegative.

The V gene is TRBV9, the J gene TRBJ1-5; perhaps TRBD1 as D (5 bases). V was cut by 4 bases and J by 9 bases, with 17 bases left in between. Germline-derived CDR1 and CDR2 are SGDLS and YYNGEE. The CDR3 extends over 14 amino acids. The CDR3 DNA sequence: TGTGCCAGCAGCCGATCCGGGACTGCCTCGCCCCAGCATTTT. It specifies CASSRSGTASPQHF.

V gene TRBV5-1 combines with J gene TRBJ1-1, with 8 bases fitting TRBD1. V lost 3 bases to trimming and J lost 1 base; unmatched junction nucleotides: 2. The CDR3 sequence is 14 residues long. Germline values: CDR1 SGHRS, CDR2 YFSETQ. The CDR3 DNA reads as TGCGCCAGCAGCTGGACAGGGAAGAACACTGAAGCTTTCTTT. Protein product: CASSWTGKNTEAFF.

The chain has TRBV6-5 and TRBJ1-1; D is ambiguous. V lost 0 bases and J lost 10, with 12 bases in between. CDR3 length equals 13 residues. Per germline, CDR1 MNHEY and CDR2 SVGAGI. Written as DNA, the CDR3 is TGTGCCAGCAGTTACTCGTCCGGGTTTGCAGCTTTCTTT. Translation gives CASSYSSGFAAFF.

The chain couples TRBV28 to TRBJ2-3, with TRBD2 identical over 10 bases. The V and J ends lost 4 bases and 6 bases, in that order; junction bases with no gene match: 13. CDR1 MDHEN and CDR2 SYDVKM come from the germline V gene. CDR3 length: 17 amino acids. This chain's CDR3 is CASSSPLAGARMDTQYF. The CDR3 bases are TGTGCCAGCAGTTCCCCTCTAGCGGGGGCGCGCATGGATACGCAGTATTTT.

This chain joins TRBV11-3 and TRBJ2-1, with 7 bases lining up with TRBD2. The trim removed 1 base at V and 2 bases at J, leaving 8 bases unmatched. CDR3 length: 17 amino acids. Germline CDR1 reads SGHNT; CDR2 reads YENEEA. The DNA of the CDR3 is TGTGCCAGCAGCTTAGTCAGTATTGGGGGGGCCTACAATGAGCAGTTCTTC. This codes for CASSLVSIGGAYNEQFF.

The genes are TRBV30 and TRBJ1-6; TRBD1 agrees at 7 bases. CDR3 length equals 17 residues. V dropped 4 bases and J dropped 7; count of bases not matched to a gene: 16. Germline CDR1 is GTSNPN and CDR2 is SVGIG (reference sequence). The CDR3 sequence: CAWTIPYRDRQNSPLHF. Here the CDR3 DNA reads TGTGCCTGGACCATACCATATAGGGACAGACAAAATTCACCCCTCCACTTT.

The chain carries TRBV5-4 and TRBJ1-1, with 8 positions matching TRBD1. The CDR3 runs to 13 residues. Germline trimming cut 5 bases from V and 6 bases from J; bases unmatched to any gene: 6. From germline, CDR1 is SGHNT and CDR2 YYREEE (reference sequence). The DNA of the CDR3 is TGTGCCAGCAGTGTGACAGGGGTGGCTGAAGCTTTCTTT. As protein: CASSVTGVAEAFF.

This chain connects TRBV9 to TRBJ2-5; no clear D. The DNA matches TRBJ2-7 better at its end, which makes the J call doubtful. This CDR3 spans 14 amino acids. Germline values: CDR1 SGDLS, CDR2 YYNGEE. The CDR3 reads CASSPTAAAYEQYF. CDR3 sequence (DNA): TGTGCCAGCAGCCCTACCGCCGCTGCCTACGAGCAGTACTTC.

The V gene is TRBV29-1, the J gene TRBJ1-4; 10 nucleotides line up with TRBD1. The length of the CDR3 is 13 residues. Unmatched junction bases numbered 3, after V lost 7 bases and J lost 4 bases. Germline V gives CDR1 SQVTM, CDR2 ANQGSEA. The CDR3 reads CSGRTGGNEKLFF. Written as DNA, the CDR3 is TGCAGCGGGCGGACAGGGGGTAATGAAAAACTGTTTTTT. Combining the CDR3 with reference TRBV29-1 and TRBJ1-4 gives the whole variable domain SAVISQKPSRDICQRGTSLTIQCQVDSQVTMMFWYRQQPGQSLTLIATANQGSEATYESGFVIDKFPISRPNLTFSTLTVSNMSPEDSSIYLCSGRTGGNEKLFFGSGTQLSVL.

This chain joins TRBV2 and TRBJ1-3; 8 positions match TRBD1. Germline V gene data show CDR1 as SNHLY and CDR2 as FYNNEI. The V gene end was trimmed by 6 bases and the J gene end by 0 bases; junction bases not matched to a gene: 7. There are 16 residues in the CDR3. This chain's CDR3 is CASRPRGRDSGNTIYF. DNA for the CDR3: TGTGCCAGCAGGCCCAGGGGGCGCGACTCTGGAAACACCATATATTTT.

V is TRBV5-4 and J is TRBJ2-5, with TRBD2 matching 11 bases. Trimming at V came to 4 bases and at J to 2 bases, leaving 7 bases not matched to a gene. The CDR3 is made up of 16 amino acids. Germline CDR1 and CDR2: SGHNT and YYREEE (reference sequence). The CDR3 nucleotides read TGTGCCAGCAGCCGAGGGGGACTAGCGGTACAAGAGACCCAGTACTTC. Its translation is CASSRGGLAVQETQYF.

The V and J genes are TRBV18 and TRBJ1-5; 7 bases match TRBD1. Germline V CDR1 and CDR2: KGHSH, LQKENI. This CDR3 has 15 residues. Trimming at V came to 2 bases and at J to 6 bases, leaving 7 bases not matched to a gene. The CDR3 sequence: CASSPRQGEGQPQHF. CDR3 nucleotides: TGTGCCAGCTCACCAAGGCAGGGGGAAGGTCAGCCCCAGCATTTT.

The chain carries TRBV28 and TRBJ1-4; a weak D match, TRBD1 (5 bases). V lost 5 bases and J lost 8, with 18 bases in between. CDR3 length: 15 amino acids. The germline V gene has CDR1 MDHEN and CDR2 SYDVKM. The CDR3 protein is CASSPPTRVKEKLFF. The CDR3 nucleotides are TGTGCCAGCAGTCCCCCAACCAGGGTTAAGGAAAAACTGTTTTTT.

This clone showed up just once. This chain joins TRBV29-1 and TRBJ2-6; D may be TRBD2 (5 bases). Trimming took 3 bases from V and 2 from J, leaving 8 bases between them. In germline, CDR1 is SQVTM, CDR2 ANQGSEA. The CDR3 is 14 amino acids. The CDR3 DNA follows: TGCAGCGTTGACGGGGAGCCTGGGGCCAACGTCCTGACTTTC. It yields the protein CSVDGEPGANVLTF.

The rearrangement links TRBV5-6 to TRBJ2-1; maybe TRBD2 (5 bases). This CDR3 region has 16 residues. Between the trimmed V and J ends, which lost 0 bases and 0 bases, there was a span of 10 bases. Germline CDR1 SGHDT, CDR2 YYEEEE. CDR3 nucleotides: TGTGCCAGCAGCTTGGACCGGGGATACTCCTACAATGAGCAGTTCTTC. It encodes CASSLDRGYSYNEQFF. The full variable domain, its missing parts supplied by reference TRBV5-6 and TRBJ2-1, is DAGVTQSPTHLIKTRGQQVTLRCSPKSGHDTVSWYQQALGQGPQFIFQYYEEEERQRGNFPDRFSGHQFPNYSSELNVNALLLGDSALYLCASSLDRGYSYNEQFFGPGTRLTVL.

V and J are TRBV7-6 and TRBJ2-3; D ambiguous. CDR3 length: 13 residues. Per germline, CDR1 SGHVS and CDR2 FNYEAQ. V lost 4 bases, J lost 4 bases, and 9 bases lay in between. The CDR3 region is CASSSMVADTQYF. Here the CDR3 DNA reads TGTGCCAGCAGCTCCATGGTAGCAGATACGCAGTATTTT.

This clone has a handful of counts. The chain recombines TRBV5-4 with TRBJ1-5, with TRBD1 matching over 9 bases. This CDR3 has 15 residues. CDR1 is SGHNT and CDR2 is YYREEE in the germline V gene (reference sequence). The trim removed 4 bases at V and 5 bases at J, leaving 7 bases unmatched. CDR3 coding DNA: TGTGCCAGCAGCAGAGGACAGGGGCCGGATCAGCCCCAGCATTTT. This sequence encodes CASSRGQGPDQPQHF.

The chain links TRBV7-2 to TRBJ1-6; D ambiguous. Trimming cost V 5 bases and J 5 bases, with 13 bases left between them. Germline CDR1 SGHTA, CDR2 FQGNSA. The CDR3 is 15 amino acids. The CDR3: CASSPPGLNNSPLHF. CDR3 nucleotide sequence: TGTGCCAGCAGCCCCCCAGGTTTGAATAATTCACCCCTCCACTTT.

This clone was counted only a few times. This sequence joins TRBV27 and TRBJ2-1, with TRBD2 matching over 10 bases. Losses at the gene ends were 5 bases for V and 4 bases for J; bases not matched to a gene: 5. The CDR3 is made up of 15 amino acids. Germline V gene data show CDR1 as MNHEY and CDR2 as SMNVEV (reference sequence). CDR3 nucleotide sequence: TGTGCCAGCAGTAAGGGACTAGCGAGGTACAATGAGCAGTTCTTC. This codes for CASSKGLARYNEQFF.

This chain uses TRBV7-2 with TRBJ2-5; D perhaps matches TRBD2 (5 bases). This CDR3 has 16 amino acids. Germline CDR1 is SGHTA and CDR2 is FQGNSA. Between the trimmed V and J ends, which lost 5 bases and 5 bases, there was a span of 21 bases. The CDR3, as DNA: TGTGCCAGCAGCCTATCTAGCCCTTCTTTAATGGAGACCCAGTACTTC. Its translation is CASSLSSPSLMETQYF.

The CDR3 loop is CAWSAGQGLDEQYF. CDR3 DNA: TGTGCCTGGAGTGCTGGACAGGGATTGGACGAGCAGTACTTC. The chain carries TRBV30 and TRBJ2-7; 8 bases agree with TRBD1. This CDR3 spans 14 amino acids. J was trimmed by 5 bases and V by 1 base; bases with no gene match: 7. The germline CDR1 and CDR2 sequences are GTSNPN and SVGIG (reference sequence).

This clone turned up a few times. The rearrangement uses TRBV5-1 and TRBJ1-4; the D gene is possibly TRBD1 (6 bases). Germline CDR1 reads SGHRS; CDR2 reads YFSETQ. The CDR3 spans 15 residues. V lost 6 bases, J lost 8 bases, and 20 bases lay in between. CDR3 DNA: TGCGCCAGCACACTTGGGCCGACAAGGGGGGAAAAACTGTTTTTT. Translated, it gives CASTLGPTRGEKLFF.